This TCR beta chain appears in the sequencing data of a study of blood T cell repertoires in COVID-19 (dated by TCRdb to about 2020). About the investigation overall: Collaborator samples came from the United States, Italy and Spain and covered acute and convalescent phases of COVID-19. The prospective study material was composed of cDNA or gDNA derived from T cells, B-cell-depleted T cells, or PBMCs. Deeply sampled blood TCRbeta repertoires from subjects exposed to, actively infected with, or recovered from COVID-19 were included in the dataset. The repertoires were made available in a free public database intended to serve as a resource for research on the immune response to SARS-CoV-2. The samples were drawn from two sources: the first 160 participants of the ongoing ImmuneRACE study, and 1,254 subjects contributed by 6 global collaborators. A de-identified subject ID, COVID-19 status, age in years and sex were almost always included in the sample metadata. Where available, HLA class I and class II types were taken from metadata supplied by the sample provider and were not determined by assay-based typing. The investigation overall reported the following: How much clinical and demographic metadata was included differed by source and by participant, and the metadata was provided uncurated.

Of note for this clone: Its antigen is still unknown. Per-base qualities were not stored, and no clone one base away is much larger.

Whole blood was collected in K2EDTA tubes by collaborating institutions according to the institutions' own protocols. For TCRbeta analysis, collaborator samples were shipped as frozen whole blood, as isolated PBMCs, or as DNA extracted from either sample type. TCRbeta CDR3 regions were amplified from genomic DNA using the immunoSEQ Assay, a bias-controlled multiplex PCR. As for how the authors treated the data: The number of nucleated cells in each sample was estimated from the amplification of reference gene primers within the assay. Sequence reads were collapsed and filtered to measure the absolute abundance of every unique TCRbeta CDR3 rearrangement. For each sample, productive Simpson clonality was calculated by taking the square root of Simpson's diversity index across productive rearrangements. Held by TCRdb, this immuneACCESS table contains in-frame sequences only and omits some clones. Under half of the omission traces to an unresolved V gene where checked; the cause of the rest is unknown. Clonal size and the V and J genes are those of that table, whereas D and trimming came from the DNA. The sample table shows about 140,000 clones, and roughly four fifths are seen once. Roughly 9% of the sample goes to the ten largest clones.

Sequences SGHRS (CDR1) and YFSETQ (CDR2) are obtained from the germline V gene. From the cysteine through the phenylalanine, the CDR3 covers 15 amino acids. The entry retains the CDR3 DNA only, 45 bases that are in frame from base 1. V lost 4 bases and J lost 8 bases, and the count of bases not matched to a germline gene is 8. The chain uses TRBV5-1 and TRBJ2-1, with 11 middle bases fitting TRBD2. This sequence was found in a woman between 50 and 59 years old with active or convalescent COVID-19. Sequenced: peripheral blood. The CDR3 region reads CASSPTSGTGDEQFF. The DNA sequence is given as TGCGCCAGCAGCCCGACTAGCGGGACGGGGGATGAGCAGTTCTTC.